The clone carrying this TCR beta chain was recorded a few times. Antigen: not known. J lost 2 bases, V lost 9 bases, and 5 bases had no gene match. The CDR3 extends over 15 amino acids. CDR1 KGHDR and CDR2 SFDVKD come from the germline V gene. TCRdb passed the 5' RACE reads through MiXCR, listing each CDR3 protein once. The sample lists some 59,000 distinct CDR3 sequences; about 10% were seen once. This record comes from a study of early T cells in non-severe SARS-CoV-2 infection. Study-level results: Sequences matched to VDJdb favored anti-spike CD8 responses, while private and CD4 specificities were missed.

The input for sequencing was whole blood, taken at baseline. This TCR derives from an adult who was a healthcare worker with PCR-confirmed SARS-CoV-2 infection or an uninfected control (not recorded which). The gene calls are TRBV24-1 and TRBJ2-6; TRBD1 matches at 8 bases. CDR3 residues: CATGSGGTGANVLTF. The CDR3 bases are TGTGCCACCGGCTCAGGGGGCACTGGGGCCAACGTCCTGACTTTC.